This TCR beta chain was obtained from a study of cytomegalovirus exposure and HLA in healthy donors. Overall study: Unique TCRs numbering about 85 million, obtained from HLA-typed donors, made up an early data release. The study's findings and limits: Previously analyzed data showed that most TCR beta V segments were productive at a frequency of about 90% or about 30%. A later analysis revealed that TCR association rates differed between HLA loci, peaking at DRB1 and bottoming out at HLA-C. Reported results showed that the classifier diagnosed cytomegalovirus status with high specificity and sensitivity.

13 Jbeta primers and 60 Vbeta primers were used for the PCR. Assay: immunoSEQ multiplex PCR; the TCRdb copy retains only in-frame clones and omits some. The repertoire has 160,000 or so clones, roughly 85% of them found once; the top ten carry about 1.3%. About this clone itself: Its antigen is currently unknown.

CDR3 length: 14 amino acids. Trimming shortened V by 5 bases and J by 2 bases, and 12 bases separated the two germline ends. The germline V gene encodes CDR1 LNHDA and CDR2 SQIVND (reference sequence). The chain recombines TRBV19 with TRBJ2-5; D perhaps matches TRBD1 (5 bases). Sample: PBMCs. The sequence came from a man under 40 in good health and CMV-seronegative. CDR3 residues: CASSGANKQETQYF. The CDR3 DNA sequence: TGTGCCAGTAGTGGGGCAAACAAACAAGAGACCCAGTACTTC.